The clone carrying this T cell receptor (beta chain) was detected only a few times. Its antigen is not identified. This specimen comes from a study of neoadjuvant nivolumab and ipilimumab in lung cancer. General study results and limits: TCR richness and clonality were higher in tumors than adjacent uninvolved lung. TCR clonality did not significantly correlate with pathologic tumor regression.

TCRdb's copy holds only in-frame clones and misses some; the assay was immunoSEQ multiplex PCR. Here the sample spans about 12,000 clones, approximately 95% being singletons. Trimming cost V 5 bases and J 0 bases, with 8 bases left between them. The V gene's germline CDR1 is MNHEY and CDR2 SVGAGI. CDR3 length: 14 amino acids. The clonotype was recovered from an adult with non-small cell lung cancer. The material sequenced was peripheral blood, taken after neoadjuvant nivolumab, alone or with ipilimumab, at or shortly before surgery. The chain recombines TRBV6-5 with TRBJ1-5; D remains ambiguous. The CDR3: CASSLEYSNQPQHF. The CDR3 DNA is TGTGCCAGCAGTCTAGAATATAGCAATCAGCCCCAGCATTTT.